This TCR beta chain was recorded in a study of T cells expressing NK-cell markers. Study-level information: There were seven HCMV-seropositive donors and one seronegative donor among the eight sequenced. General study points: These clonotypes also led the CD3+CD56-NKG2C+ fraction in a handful of donors.

CDR1 and CDR2 from the germline V gene are PRHDT and FYEKMQ (reference sequence). This CDR3 is built from 19 residues. As regards this clonotype: Its specificity is unknown.

TCRdb derives one entry per CDR3 protein from the 5' RACE reads, leaving out DNA. Seen in this sample are about 150,000 distinct CDR3 sequences; the ten most common clones hold 37%. This TCR came from a woman in her forties or fifties in good health. The chain joins TRBV13 to TRBJ2-1; the TCRdb call, TRBD2, lacks DNA for checking. Sequenced: blood T cells: a sorted CD56 or NKG2C T cell subset, CD4+ or CD8+ T cells, or bulk PBMC T cells (not recorded which). The CDR3 spells CASSRKGLAGPLSRNEQFF.